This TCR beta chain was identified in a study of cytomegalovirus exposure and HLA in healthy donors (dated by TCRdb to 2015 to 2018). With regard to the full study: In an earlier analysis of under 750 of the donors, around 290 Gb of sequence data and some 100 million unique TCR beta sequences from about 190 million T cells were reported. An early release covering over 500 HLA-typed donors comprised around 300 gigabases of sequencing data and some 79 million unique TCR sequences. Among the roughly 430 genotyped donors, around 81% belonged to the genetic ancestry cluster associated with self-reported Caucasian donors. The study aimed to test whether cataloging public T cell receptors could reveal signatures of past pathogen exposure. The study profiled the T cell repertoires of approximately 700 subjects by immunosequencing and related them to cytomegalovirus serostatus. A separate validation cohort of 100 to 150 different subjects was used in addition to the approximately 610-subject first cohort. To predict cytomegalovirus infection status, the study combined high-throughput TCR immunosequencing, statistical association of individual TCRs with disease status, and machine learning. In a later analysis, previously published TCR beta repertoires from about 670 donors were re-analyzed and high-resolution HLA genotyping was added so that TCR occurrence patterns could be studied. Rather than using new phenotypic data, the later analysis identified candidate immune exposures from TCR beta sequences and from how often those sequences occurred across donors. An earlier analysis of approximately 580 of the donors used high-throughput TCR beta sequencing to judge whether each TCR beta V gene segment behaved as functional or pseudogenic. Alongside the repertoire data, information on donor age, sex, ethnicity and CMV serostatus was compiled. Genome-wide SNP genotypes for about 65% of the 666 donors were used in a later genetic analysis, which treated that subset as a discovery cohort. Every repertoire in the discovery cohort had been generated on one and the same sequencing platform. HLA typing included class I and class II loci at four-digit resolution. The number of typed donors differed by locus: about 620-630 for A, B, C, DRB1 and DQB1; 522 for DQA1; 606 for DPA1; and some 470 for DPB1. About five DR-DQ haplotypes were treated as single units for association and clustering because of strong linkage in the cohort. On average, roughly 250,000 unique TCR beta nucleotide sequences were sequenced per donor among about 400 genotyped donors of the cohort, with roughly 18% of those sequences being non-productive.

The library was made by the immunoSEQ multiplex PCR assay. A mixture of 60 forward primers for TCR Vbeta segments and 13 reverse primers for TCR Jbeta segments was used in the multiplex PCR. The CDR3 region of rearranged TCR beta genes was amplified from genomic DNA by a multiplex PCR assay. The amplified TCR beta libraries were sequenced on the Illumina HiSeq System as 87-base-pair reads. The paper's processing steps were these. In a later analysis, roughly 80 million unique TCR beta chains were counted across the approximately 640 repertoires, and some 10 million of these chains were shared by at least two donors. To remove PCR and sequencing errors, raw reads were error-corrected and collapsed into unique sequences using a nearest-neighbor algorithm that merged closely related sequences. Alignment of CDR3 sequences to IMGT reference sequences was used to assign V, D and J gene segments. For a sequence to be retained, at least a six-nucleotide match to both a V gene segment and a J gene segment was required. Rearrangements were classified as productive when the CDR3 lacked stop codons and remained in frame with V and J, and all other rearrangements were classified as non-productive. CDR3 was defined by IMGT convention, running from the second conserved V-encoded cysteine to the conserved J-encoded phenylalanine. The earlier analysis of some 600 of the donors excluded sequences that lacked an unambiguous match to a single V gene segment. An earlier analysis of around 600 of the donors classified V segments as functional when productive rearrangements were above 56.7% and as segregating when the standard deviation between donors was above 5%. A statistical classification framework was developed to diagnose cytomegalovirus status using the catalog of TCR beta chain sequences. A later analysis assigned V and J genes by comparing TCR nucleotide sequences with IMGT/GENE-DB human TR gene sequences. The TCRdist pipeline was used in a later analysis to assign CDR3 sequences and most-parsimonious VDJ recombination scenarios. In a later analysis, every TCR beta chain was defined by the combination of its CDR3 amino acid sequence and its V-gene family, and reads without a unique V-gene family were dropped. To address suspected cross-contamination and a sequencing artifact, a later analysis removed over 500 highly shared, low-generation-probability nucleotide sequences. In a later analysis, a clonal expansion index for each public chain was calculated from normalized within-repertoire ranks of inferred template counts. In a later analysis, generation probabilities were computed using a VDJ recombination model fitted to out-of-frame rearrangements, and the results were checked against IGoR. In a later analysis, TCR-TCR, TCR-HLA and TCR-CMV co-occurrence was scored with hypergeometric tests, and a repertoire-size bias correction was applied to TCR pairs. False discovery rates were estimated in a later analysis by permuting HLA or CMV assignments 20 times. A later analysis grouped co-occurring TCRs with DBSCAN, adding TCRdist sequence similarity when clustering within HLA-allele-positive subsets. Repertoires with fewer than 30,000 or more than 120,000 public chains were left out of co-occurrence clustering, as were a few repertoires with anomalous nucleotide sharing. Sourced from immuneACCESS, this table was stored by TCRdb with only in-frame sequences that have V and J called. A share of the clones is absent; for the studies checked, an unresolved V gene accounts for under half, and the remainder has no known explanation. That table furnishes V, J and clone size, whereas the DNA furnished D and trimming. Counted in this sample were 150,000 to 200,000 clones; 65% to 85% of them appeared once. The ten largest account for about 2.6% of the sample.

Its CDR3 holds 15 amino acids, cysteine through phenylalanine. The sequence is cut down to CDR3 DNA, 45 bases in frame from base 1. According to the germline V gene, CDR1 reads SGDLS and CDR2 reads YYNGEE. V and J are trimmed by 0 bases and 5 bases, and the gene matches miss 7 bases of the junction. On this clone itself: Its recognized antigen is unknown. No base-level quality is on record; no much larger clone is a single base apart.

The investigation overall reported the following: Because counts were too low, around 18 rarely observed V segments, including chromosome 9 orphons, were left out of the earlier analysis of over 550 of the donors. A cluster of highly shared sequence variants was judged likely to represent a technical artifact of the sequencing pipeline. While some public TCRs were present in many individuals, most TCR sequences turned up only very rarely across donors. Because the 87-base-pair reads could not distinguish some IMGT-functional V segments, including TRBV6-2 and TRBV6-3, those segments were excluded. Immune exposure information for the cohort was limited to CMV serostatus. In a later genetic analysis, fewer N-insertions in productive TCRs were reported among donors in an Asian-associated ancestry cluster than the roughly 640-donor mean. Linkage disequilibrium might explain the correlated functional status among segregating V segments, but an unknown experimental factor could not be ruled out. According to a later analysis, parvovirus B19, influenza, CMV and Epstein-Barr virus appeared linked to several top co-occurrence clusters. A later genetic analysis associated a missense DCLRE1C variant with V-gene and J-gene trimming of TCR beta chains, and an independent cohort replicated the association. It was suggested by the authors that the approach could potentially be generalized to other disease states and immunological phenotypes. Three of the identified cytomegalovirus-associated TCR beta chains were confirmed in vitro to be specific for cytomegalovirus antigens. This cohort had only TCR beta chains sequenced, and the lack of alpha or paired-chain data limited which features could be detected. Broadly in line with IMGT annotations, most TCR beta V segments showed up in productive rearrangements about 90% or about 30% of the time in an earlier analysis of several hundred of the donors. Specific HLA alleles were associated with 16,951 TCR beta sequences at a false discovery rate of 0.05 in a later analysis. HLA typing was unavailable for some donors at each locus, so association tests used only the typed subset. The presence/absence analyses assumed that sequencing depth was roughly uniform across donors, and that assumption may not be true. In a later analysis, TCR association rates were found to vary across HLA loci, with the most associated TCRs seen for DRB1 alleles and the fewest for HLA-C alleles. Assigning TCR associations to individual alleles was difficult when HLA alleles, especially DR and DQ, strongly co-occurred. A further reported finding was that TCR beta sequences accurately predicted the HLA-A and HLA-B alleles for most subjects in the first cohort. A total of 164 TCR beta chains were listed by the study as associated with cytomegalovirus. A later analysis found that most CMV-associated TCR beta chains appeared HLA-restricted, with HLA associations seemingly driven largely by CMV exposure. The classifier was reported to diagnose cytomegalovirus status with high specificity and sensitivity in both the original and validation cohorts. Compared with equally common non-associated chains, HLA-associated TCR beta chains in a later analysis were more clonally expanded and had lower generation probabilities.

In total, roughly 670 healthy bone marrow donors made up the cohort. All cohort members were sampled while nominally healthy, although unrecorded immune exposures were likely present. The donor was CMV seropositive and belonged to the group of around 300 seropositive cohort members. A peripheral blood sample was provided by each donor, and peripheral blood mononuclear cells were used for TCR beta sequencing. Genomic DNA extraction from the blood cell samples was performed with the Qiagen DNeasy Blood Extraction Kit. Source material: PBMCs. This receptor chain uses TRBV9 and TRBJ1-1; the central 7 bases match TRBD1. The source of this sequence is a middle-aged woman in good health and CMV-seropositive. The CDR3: CASSVEEGARTEAFF. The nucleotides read TGTGCCAGCAGCGTAGAGGAGGGGGCTAGGACTGAAGCTTTCTTT.